The clone carrying this T cell receptor (beta chain) showed up just once. The source of the sample is a study of T cell changes during pregnancy in multiple sclerosis. Some clones are missing from TCRdb's copy, which holds only in-frame ones; the method was immunoSEQ multiplex PCR. The table includes tens of thousands of clones, about 94% detected once. Germline V gives CDR1 MDHEN, CDR2 SYDVKM. The CDR3 length is 19 residues. Trimming took 5 bases from V and 3 from J, leaving 23 bases between them. The clonotype originates from a female donor with multiple sclerosis, enrolled in a pregnancy study. The chain combines TRBV28 with TRBJ1-6, with D possibly being TRBD1 (5 bases). Sample: peripheral blood, taken in the third trimester of pregnancy. CDR3 amino acids: CASSAAAWGGEDYNSPLHF. In nucleotides, the CDR3 is TGTGCCAGCAGTGCGGCGGCGTGGGGGGGAGAGGACTATAATTCACCCCTCCACTTT.